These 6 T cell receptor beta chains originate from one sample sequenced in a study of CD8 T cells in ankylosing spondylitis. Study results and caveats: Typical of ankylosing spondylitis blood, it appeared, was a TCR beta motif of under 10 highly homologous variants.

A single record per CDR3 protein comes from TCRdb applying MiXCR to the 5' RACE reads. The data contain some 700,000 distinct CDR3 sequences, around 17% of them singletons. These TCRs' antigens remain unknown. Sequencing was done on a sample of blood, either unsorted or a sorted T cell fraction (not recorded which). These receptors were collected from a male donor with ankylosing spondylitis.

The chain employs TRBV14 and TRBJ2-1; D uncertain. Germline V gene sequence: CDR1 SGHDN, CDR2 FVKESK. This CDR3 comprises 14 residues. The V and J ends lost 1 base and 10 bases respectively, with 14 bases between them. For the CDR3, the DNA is TGTGCCAGCAGCCAAGCTCTCGGAGTCGGGGAGCAGTTCTTC. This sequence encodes CASSQALGVGEQFF.

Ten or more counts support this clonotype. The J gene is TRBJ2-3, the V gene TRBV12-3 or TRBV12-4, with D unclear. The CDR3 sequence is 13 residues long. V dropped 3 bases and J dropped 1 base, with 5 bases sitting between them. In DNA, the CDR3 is TGTGCCAGCAGTTTCAGCCGCACAGATACGCAGTATTTT. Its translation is CASSFSRTDTQYF.

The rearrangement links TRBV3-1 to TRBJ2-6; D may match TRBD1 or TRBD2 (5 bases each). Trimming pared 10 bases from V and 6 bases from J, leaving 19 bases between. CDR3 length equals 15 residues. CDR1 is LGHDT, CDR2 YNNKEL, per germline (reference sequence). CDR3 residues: CATQKLGAAANVLTF. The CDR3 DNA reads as TGTGCCACCCAGAAACTAGGGGCGGCGGCCAACGTCCTGACTTTC.

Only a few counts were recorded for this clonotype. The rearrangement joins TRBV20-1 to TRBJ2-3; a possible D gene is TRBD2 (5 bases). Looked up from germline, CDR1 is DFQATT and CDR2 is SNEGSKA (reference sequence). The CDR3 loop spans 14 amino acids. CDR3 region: CSLTRLGNRDTQYF. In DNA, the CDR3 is TGCAGCCTTACTAGGTTGGGGAATCGGGATACGCAGTATTTT.

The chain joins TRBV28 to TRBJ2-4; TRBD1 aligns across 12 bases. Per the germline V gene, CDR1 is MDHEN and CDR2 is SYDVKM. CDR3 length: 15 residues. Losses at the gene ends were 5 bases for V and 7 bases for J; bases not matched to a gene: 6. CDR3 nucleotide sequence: TGTGCCAGCAGTGAGGGGACAGGGGGCCGGAACATTCAGTACTTC. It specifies CASSEGTGGRNIQYF.

The CDR3 DNA reads TGTGCCAGCAGCTTATTTTCGAGCTCCTACAATGAGCAGTTCTTC. This sequence encodes CASSLFSSSYNEQFF. This rearrangement joins TRBV7-3 to TRBJ2-1; D unresolved. The germline gives CDR1 SGHTA, CDR2 FQGTGA. Trimming took off 2 bases at V and 0 bases at J, with 8 bases between the two ends. This CDR3 region has 15 residues.